Here is one T cell receptor beta chain with its context. V lost 3 bases, J lost 5 bases, and 17 bases lay in between. Germline lookup yields CDR1 SGHTA and CDR2 FQGTGA. This CDR3 contains 16 residues. Original methodology: Nucleated cell number was recorded as an estimate derived from reference gene primer amplification. Clones were read by immunoSEQ multiplex PCR, and TCRdb kept only the in-frame ones, dropping some. V and J calls and clone size come straight from that table; D and trimming were deduced from the DNA. The table lists 200,000 to 300,000 clones, around 87% of them singletons. This sample was included in a study of blood T cell repertoires in COVID-19.

Sequenced material: peripheral blood. The rearrangement joins TRBV7-3 to TRBJ2-1; the D gene is possibly TRBD2 (6 bases). The receptor was derived from a woman between 50 and 59 years old with acute or convalescent COVID-19. CDR3 nucleotides: TGTGCCAGCAGCTTCTCCCCGGGACTCGCCAACAATGAGCAGTTCTTC. Its protein product is CASSFSPGLANNEQFF.